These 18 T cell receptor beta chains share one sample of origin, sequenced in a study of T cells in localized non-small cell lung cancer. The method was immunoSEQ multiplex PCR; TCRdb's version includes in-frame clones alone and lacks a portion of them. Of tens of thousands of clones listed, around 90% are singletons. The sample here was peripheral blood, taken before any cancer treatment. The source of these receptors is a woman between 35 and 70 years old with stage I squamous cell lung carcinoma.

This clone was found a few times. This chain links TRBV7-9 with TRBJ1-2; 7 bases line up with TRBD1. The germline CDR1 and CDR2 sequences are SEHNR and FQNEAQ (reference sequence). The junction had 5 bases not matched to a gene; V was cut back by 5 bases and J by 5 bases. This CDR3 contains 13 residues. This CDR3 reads CASSRGTAYGYTF. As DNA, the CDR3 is TGTGCCAGCAGCCGCGGGACAGCTTATGGCTACACCTTC.

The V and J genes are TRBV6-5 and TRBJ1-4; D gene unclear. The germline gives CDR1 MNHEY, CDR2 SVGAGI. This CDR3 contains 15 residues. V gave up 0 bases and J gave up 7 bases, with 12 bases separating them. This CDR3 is CASSYSPGYGEKLFF. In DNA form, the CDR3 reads TGTGCCAGCAGTTACTCGCCGGGATATGGTGAAAAACTGTTTTTT.

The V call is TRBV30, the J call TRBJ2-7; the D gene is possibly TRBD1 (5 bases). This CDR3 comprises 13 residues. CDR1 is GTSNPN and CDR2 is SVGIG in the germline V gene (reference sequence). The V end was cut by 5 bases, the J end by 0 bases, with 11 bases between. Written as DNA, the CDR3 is TGTGCCTGGGGCCGACAGAACTCCTACGAGCAGTACTTC. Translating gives CAWGRQNSYEQYF.

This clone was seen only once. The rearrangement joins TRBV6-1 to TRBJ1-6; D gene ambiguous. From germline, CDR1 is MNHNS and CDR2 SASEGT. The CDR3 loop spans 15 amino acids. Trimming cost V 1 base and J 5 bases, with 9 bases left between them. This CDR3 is CASSEVWIDNSPLHF. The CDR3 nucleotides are TGTGCCAGCAGTGAAGTTTGGATTGATAATTCACCCCTCCACTTT.

CDR3 sequence reads: CATGVSSGNTIYF. CDR3 bases: TGTGCCACTGGGGTTTCCTCTGGAAACACCATATATTTT. This chain joins TRBV15 and TRBJ1-3, with unresolved D. Trimming removed 9 bases at V and 0 bases at J, with 9 bases between. This CDR3 is built from 13 residues. The germline V gene encodes CDR1 LNHNV and CDR2 YYDKDF (reference sequence).

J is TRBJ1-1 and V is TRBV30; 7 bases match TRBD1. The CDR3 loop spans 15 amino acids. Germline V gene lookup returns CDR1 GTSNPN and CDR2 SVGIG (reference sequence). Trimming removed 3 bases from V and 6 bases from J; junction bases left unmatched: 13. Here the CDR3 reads CAWSPRGQVYAEAFF. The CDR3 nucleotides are TGTGCCTGGAGCCCTCGTGGACAGGTGTACGCTGAAGCTTTCTTT.

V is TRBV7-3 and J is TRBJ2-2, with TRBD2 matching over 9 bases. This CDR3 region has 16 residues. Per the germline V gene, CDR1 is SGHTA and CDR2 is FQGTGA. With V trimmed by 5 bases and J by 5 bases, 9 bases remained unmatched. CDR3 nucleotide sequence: TGTGCCAGCAGCGCCAGCGGGGGGCCTATAACCGGGGAGCTGTTTTTT. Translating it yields CASSASGGPITGELFF.

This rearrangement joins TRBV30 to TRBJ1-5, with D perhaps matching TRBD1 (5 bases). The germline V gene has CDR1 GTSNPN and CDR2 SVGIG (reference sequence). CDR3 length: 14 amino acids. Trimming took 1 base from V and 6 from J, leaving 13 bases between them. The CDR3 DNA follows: TGTGCCTGGAGTGGAGTAGGGGCTTCTCAGCCCCAGCATTTT. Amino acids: CAWSGVGASQPQHF.

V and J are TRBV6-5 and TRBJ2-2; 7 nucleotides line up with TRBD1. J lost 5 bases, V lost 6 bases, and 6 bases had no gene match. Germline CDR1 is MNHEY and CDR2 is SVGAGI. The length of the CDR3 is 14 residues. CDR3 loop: CASRAGTATGELFF. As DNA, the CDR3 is TGTGCCAGCAGAGCCGGGACAGCAACCGGGGAGCTGTTTTTT.

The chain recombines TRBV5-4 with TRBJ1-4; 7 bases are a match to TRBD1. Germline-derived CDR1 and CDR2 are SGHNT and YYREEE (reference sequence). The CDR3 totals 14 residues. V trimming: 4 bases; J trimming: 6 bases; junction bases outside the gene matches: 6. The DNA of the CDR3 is TGTGCCAGCAGCCCGACAGGGAGGGATGAAAAACTGTTTTTT. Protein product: CASSPTGRDEKLFF.

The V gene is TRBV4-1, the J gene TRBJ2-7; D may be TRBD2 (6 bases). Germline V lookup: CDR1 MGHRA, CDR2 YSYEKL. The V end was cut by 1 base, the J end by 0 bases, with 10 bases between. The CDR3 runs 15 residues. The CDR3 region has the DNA TGCGCCAGCAGCCAAGGGGGGGTTAGCTCCTACGAGCAGTACTTC. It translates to CASSQGGVSSYEQYF.

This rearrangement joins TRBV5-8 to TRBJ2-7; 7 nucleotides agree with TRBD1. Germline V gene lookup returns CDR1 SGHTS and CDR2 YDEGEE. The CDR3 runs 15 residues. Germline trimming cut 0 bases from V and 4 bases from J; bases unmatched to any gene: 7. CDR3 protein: CASSLGQGLTYEQYF. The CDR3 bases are TGTGCCAGCAGCTTGGGACAGGGCCTTACGTACGAGCAGTACTTC.

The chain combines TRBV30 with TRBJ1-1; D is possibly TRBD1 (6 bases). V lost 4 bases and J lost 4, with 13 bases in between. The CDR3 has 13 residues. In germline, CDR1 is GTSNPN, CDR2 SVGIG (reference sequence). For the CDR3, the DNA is TGTGCCTGGACCCCGCAAGGGGGCACTGAAGCTTTCTTT. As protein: CAWTPQGGTEAFF.

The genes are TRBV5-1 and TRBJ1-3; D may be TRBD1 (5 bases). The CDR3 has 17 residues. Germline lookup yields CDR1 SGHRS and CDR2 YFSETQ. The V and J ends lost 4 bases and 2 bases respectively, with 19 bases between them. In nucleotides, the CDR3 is TGCGCCAGCAGCCCACGGGCAGGGAGCCTCACTGGAAACACCATATATTTT. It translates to CASSPRAGSLTGNTIYF.

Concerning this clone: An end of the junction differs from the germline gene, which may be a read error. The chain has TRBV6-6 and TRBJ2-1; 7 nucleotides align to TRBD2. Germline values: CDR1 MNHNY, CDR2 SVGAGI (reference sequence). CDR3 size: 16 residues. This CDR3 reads CASSSAGVLPYNDQFF. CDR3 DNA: TGTGCCAGCAGTTCTGCGGGGGTCCTCCCCTACAATGATCAGTTCTTC.

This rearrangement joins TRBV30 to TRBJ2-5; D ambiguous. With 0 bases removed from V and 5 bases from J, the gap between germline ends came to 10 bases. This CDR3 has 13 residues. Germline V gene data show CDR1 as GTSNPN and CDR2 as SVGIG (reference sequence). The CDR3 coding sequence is TGTGCCTGGAGTGTAATCGTGGGGGAGACCCAGTACTTC. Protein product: CAWSVIVGETQYF.

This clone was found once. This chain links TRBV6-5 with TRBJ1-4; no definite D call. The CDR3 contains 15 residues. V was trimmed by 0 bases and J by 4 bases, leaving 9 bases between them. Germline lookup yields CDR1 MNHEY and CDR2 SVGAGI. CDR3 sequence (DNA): TGTGCCAGCAGTTACTCACGCCCTTTTAATGAAAAACTGTTTTTT. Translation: CASSYSRPFNEKLFF.

The CDR3 here is CASSIRGAYSNQPQHF. The CDR3 nucleotides are TGTGCCAGTAGTATCCGGGGCGCATATAGCAATCAGCCCCAGCATTTT. V usage is TRBV19 and J usage is TRBJ1-5, with a weak D call TRBD1 (5 bases). Trimming stripped 3 bases from V and 0 bases from J, with 12 bases between. CDR3 length: 16 residues. The germline V gene has CDR1 LNHDA and CDR2 SQIVND (reference sequence).